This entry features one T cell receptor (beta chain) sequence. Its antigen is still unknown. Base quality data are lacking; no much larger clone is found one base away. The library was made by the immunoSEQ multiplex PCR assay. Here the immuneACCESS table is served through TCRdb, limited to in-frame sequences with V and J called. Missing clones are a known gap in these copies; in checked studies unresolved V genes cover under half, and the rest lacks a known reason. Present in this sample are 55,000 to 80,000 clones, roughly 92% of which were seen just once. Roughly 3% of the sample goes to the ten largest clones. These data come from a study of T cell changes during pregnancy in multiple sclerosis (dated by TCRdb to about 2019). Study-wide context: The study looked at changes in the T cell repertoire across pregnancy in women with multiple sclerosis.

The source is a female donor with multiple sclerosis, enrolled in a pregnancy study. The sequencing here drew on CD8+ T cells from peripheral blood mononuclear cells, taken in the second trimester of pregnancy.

The CDR3 region: CSAYPGHPPNTEAFF. The nucleotide sequence reads TGCAGCGCCTACCCGGGACACCCTCCCAACACTGAAGCTTTCTTT. The chain employs TRBV29-1 and TRBJ1-1; tentative D gene TRBD1, with 6 bases matching. Trimming at the junction amounts to 7 bases on V and 2 bases on J, and the germline ends lie 20 bases apart. The CDR3 spans 15 residues, from the cysteine through the phenylalanine. This entry keeps only the CDR3 DNA: 45 bases, framed from base 1. As encoded in the germline V gene, CDR1 is SQVTM while CDR2 is ANQGSEA.